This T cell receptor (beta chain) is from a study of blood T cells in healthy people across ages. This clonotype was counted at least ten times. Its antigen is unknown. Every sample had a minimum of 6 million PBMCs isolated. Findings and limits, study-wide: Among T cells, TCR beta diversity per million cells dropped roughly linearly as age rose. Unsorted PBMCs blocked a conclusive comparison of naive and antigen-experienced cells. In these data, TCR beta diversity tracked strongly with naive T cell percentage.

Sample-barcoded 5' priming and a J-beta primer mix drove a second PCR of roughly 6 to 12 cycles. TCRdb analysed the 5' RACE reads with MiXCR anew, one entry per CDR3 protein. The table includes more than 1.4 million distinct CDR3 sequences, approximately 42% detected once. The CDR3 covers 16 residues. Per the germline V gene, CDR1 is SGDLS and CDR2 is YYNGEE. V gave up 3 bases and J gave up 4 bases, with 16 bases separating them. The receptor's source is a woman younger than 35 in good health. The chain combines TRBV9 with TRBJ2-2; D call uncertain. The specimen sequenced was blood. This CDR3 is CASSGLEPAVTGELFF. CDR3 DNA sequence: TGTGCCAGCAGCGGCCTCGAGCCTGCGGTCACCGGGGAGCTGTTTTTT. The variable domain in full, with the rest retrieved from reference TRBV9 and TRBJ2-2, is DSGVTQTPKHLITATGQRVTLRCSPRSGDLSVYWYQQSLDQGLQFLIQYYNGEERAKGNILERFSAQQFPDLHSELNLSSLELGDSALYFCASSGLEPAVTGELFFGEGSRLTVL.